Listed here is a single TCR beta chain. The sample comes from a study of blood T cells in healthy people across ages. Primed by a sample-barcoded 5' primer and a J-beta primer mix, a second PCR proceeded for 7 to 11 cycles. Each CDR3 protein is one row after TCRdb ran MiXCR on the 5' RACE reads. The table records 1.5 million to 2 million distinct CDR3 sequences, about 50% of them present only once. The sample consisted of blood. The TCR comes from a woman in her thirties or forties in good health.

CDR3 in amino acids: CSARDFGGGSNEQFF. CDR3 nucleotides: TGCAGTGCTAGAGATTTCGGGGGCGGATCCAATGAGCAGTTCTTC. The chain has TRBV20-1 and TRBJ2-1; D may match TRBD1 or TRBD2 (6 bases each). Trimming shortened V by 0 bases and J by 6 bases, and 15 bases separated the two germline ends. There are 15 residues in the CDR3. Germline V gene data show CDR1 as DFQATT and CDR2 as SNEGSKA (reference sequence).